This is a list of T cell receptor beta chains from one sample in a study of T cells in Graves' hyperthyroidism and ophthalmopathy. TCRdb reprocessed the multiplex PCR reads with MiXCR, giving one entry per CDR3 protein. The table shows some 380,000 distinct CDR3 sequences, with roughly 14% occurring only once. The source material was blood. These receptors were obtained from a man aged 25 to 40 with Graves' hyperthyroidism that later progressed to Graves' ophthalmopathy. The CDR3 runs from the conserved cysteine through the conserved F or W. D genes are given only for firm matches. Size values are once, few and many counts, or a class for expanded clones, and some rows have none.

CDR3 DNA: TGTGCCAGCAGCCAAGCGAGCCGGGTGGAAGAGACCCAGTACTTC; CDR3 protein: CASSQASRVEETQYF; V gene: TRBV11-2; D gene: NA; CDR3 length: 15; J gene: TRBJ2-5; clone size: many
CDR3 DNA: TGTGCCAGCAGTTACCTAGCGGCTTACGAGCAGTACTTC; CDR3 protein: CASSYLAAYEQYF; V gene: TRBV12-3/TRBV12-4; D gene: TRBD2; CDR3 length: 13; J gene: TRBJ2-7; clone size: many
CDR3 DNA: TGTGCCAGCAGTTTAGGGAGCTCCTACAATGAGCAGTTCTTC; CDR3 protein: CASSLGSSYNEQFF; V gene: TRBV5-1; D gene: NA; CDR3 length: 14; J gene: TRBJ2-1; clone size: many
CDR3 DNA: TGTGCCAGCAGTTACTCGAACAGGGTAGAGACCCAGTACTTC; CDR3 protein: CASSYSNRVETQYF; V gene: TRBV6-5; D gene: NA; CDR3 length: 14; J gene: TRBJ2-5; clone size: many
CDR3 DNA: TGTGCCAGCAGCCCACCCGGGACAGGGGGAAACACTGAAGCTTTCTTT; CDR3 protein: CASSPPGTGGNTEAFF; V gene: TRBV9; D gene: TRBD1; CDR3 length: 16; J gene: TRBJ1-1; clone size: few
CDR3 DNA: TGTGCTAGTGGTTTGCGACTAGCGGGGGCCCTGAATGAGCAGTTCTTC; CDR3 protein: CASGLRLAGALNEQFF; V gene: TRBV12-5; D gene: TRBD2; CDR3 length: 16; J gene: TRBJ2-1; clone size: NA
CDR3 DNA: TGTGCCAGCAACTTCAACACAGATACGCAGTATTTT; CDR3 protein: CASNFNTDTQYF; V gene: TRBV28; D gene: NA; CDR3 length: 12; J gene: TRBJ2-3; clone size: many
CDR3 DNA: TGTGCCAGCCCGGACAGGGGACTCGTAATAAACACTGAAGCTTTCTTT; CDR3 protein: CASPDRGLVINTEAFF; V gene: TRBV27; D gene: TRBD1; CDR3 length: 16; J gene: TRBJ1-1; clone size: few
CDR3 DNA: TGTGCCAGCAGCTTGTTTCGGCATTTGAACACTGAAGCTTTCTTT; CDR3 protein: CASSLFRHLNTEAFF; V gene: TRBV5-6; D gene: NA; CDR3 length: 15; J gene: TRBJ1-1; clone size: few
CDR3 DNA: TGTGCCAGCAGCGGTGGGCGCGGGGCGGAAAAACTGTTTTTT; CDR3 protein: CASSGGRGAEKLFF; V gene: TRBV7-9; D gene: NA; CDR3 length: 14; J gene: TRBJ1-4; clone size: many
CDR3 DNA: TGTGCCAGCAGCTTATCGACAGGCCGATTCTCCTACGAGCAGTACTTC; CDR3 protein: CASSLSTGRFSYEQYF; V gene: TRBV11-2; D gene: NA; CDR3 length: 16; J gene: TRBJ2-7; clone size: few
CDR3 DNA: TGCAGCGTTGAAGCGGCGGGCGGGGGATCACCCCTCCACTTT; CDR3 protein: CSVEAAGGGSPLHF; V gene: TRBV29-1; D gene: NA; CDR3 length: 14; J gene: TRBJ1-6; clone size: many
CDR3 DNA: TGCGCCAGCAGCCAAGACCCAATCGGGGGCTATGGCTACACCTTC; CDR3 protein: CASSQDPIGGYGYTF; V gene: TRBV4-1; D gene: NA; CDR3 length: 15; J gene: TRBJ1-2; clone size: NA
CDR3 DNA: TGCGCCAGCAGCTTGGAGGGGGAAGGCTACGAGCAGTACTTC; CDR3 protein: CASSLEGEGYEQYF; V gene: TRBV5-1; D gene: NA; CDR3 length: 14; J gene: TRBJ2-7; clone size: many
CDR3 DNA: TGTGCCAGCAGCCGCCTGACAGGGGTAGGCTACGAGCAGTACTTC; CDR3 protein: CASSRLTGVGYEQYF; V gene: TRBV7-9; D gene: TRBD1; CDR3 length: 15; J gene: TRBJ2-7; clone size: many
CDR3 DNA: TGCGCCAGCAGCTTTCGGACTAGCCAGCCCACCGGGGAGCTGTTTTTT; CDR3 protein: CASSFRTSQPTGELFF; V gene: TRBV4-3; D gene: TRBD2; CDR3 length: 16; J gene: TRBJ2-2; clone size: NA
CDR3 DNA: TGCAGTGCTAGAGGGACTAGCGGGCAAGAGACCCAGTACTTC; CDR3 protein: CSARGTSGQETQYF; V gene: TRBV20-1; D gene: TRBD2; CDR3 length: 14; J gene: TRBJ2-5; clone size: NA
CDR3 DNA: TGCAGTGCTAGGGCCCGGTGGGGCGGGGGCTACGAGCAGTACTTC; CDR3 protein: CSARARWGGGYEQYF; V gene: TRBV20-1; D gene: TRBD2; CDR3 length: 15; J gene: TRBJ2-7; clone size: NA
CDR3 DNA: TGCAGTGCTAGAGATTATTCAGCGGCAGGGTCGGCCAAAAACATTCAGTACTTC; CDR3 protein: CSARDYSAAGSAKNIQYF; V gene: TRBV20-1; D gene: NA; CDR3 length: 18; J gene: TRBJ2-4; clone size: many
CDR3 DNA: TGTGCCAGCAGTTACTCTTCGGGGGCGGCTGGAAACACCATATATTTT; CDR3 protein: CASSYSSGAAGNTIYF; V gene: TRBV6-6; D gene: NA; CDR3 length: 16; J gene: TRBJ1-3; clone size: many
CDR3 DNA: TGTGCCAGCATCCCCGACAGTTATAATTCACCCCTCCACTTT; CDR3 protein: CASIPDSYNSPLHF; V gene: TRBV11-3; D gene: NA; CDR3 length: 14; J gene: TRBJ1-6; clone size: NA
CDR3 DNA: TGCAGTGTTACAAGACCGTTGGTAGAGGAGACCCAGTACTTC; CDR3 protein: CSVTRPLVEETQYF; V gene: TRBV20-1; D gene: NA; CDR3 length: 14; J gene: TRBJ2-5; clone size: NA